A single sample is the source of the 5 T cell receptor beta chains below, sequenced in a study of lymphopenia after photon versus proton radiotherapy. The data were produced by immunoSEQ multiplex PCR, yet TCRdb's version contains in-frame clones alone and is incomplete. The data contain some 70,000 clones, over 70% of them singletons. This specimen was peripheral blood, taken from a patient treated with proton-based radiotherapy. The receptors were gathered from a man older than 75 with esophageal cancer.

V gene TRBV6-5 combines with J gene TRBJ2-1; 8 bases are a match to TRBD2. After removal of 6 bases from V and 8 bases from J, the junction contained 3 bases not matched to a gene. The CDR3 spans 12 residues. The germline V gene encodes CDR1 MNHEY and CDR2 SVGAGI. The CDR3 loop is CASRLSGDEQFF. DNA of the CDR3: TGTGCCAGCAGACTTAGCGGGGATGAGCAGTTCTTC.

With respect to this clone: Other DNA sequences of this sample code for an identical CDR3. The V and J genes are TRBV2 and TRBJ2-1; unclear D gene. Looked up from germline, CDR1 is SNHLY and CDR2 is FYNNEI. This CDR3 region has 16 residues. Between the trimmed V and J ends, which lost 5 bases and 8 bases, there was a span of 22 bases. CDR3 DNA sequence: TGTGCCAGCAGTCAAAGCCCTAGTCGAATTAGGGATGAGCAGTTCTTC. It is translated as CASSQSPSRIRDEQFF.

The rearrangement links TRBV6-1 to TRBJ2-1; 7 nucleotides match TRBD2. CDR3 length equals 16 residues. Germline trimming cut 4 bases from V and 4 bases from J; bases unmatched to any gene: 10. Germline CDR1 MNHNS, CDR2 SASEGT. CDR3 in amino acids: CASSGLGAGEYNEQFF. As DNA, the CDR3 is TGTGCCAGCAGTGGCCTCGGGGCGGGAGAATACAATGAGCAGTTCTTC.

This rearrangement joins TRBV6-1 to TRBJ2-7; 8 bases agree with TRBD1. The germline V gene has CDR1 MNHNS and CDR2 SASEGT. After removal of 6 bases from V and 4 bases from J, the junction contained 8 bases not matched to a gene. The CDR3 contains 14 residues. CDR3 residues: CASSPGQGSYEQYF. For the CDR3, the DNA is TGTGCCAGCAGCCCCGGACAGGGTAGTTACGAGCAGTACTTC.

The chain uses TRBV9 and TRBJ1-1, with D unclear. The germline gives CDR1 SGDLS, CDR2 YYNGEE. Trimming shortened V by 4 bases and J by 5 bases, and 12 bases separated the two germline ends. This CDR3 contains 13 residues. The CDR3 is CASSSQLGTEAFF. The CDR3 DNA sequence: TGTGCCAGCAGCTCCCAATTGGGGACTGAAGCTTTCTTT.